This T cell receptor beta chain was documented in a study of T cell repertoires in cytomegalovirus infection (dated by TCRdb to between 2019 and 2020). Describing the broader study: The HLA type of each donor mattered for the analysis, because public TCR beta signatures pointed to carriage of CMV infection along with the matching HLA type.

The CDR3 starts with the cysteine, ends with the phenylalanine, and has 21 residues. Of all the DNA, just the CDR3 is kept, 63 bases in frame from base 1. CDR1 and CDR2 are read off the germline V gene as SGHTA and FQGNSA. V loses 4 bases at its end and J loses 0 bases; junction bases beyond the gene matches: 17. This clonotype has a count of ten or more. The specificity of this receptor is unknown. No per-base quality is available; no much larger clone lies one base away. The research as a whole found: The ex vivo response was dominated by HLA-C-restricted CMV-specific TCR beta clonotypes, and the single most frequent clonotype in two of eight donors was supplied by these HLA-C-restricted clonotypes. Carriers of CMV infection plus the relevant HLA type were discriminated by the cumulative frequency of public TCR beta family members in the study cohort and in an independent roughly 400-donor cohort.

Instrument used: Illumina HiSeq 1500. TCRdb passed the public sequencing reads through fastp at Q25 and MiXCR, retaining productive beta sequences. Rows merge per CDR3 protein into single entries with the most common DNA and genes. A total of hundreds of thousands of distinct CDR3 sequences appear in this sample, roughly a sixth of them only once. The ten largest clones represent 12% of the sample. The chain was built from TRBV7-2 and TRBJ2-4, and TRBD1 matches 11 of the central bases. The receptor's source is a human donor in good health (CMV status not recorded). Some clones in this sample may be carry-over from other donors' samples. The sample consisted of PBMCs. The CDR3 protein sequence reads: CASSSSTGTGGLLIAKNIQYF. The nucleotide sequence reads as follows: TGTGCCAGCAGCTCCTCAACAGGGACAGGGGGATTGTTGATAGCCAAAAACATTCAGTACTTC.